This TCR beta chain was documented in a study of graft-versus-host responses after intestinal transplantation. Study context: Recipients had multivisceral, liver-intestinal, or isolated intestinal transplants.

CDR1 MNHNY and CDR2 SVGAGI come from the germline V gene (reference sequence). The CDR3 has 16 residues. Trimming cost V 6 bases and J 5 bases, with 20 bases left between them. A remark on this clone: Its specificity is not known.

Data came from immunoSEQ multiplex PCR; TCRdb stores just in-frame clones and leaves some out. The sample lists roughly 89,000 clones; 92% were seen once. This sequence originates from a human donor who received an intestinal transplant. The source was unstimulated CD4+ T cells sorted from spleen or lymph node cells, collected before intestinal transplant. This rearrangement joins TRBV6-6 to TRBJ2-1; maybe TRBD2 (5 bases). The CDR3 sequence is CASRKRIGLRDNEQFF. CDR3 DNA: TGTGCCAGCAGAAAAAGAATCGGACTTAGGGACAATGAGCAGTTCTTC.